This T cell receptor beta chain was sequenced in a study of T-cell reconstitution after alpha-beta-depleted transplantation in children. Overall study findings and caveats: At one year after transplant, newly produced T cells mostly accounted for T-cell counts and diversity. As was reported, about two months after transplant, alpha-beta T cells came from several hundred expanded graft clones. It was surviving recipient T cells and thymic progenitors that gave some patients high TCRbeta diversity at day 60.

Unique molecular identifiers were built into the TCRbeta library. TCRdb re-called the PCR reads through MiXCR, storing one row per CDR3 protein. The table shows fewer than 85,000 distinct CDR3 sequences, with less than 15% occurring only once. The CDR3 has 13 amino acids. The sample holds a few counts of this clonotype. Its antigen is as yet unknown. The sequences come from PBMCs, mostly from graft donor cells, collected 180 days after TCRalphabeta/CD19-depleted stem cell transplant. This rearrangement joins TRBV21-1 to TRBJ2-2; the DNA was not compared with TRBD1, the D call given in the table. TRBV21-1 is a pseudogene locus. This TCR was recovered from a male patient between 2 and 9 years old who had a stem cell transplant for acute lymphoblastic leukemia, so the T cells may come from the graft donor. The CDR3 sequence: CASGDGTTGELFF. The CDR3 DNA is TGTGCCAGCGGGGACGGAACGACCGGGGAGCTGTTTTTT.